What follows are 9 T cell receptor beta chains derived from one specimen sequenced in a study of T cells in Graves' hyperthyroidism and ophthalmopathy. Using RNA transcripts as the source, TCR beta CDR3 regions were amplified. Initially, a first-round RT-PCR of the TCR CDR3 employed the HTBI primer set. MiXCR, run by TCRdb on the multiplex PCR reads, gives a single entry per CDR3 protein. The data hold roughly 750,000 distinct CDR3 sequences, with around 17% observed a single time. The sample was blood. The receptor source for this set is a young man with Graves' hyperthyroidism.

The sample holds a few counts of this clonotype. J is TRBJ1-5 and V is TRBV5-1; no definite D call. Germline values: CDR1 SGHRS, CDR2 YFSETQ. V was clipped by 0 bases and J by 5 bases, with 9 bases between them. CDR3 length equals 14 residues. CDR3 sequence (DNA): TGCGCCAGCAGCTTGGATGGGTCTGATCAGCCCCAGCATTTT. Amino acids: CASSLDGSDQPQHF.

This sequence joins TRBV4-2 and TRBJ2-4, with TRBD1 identical over 7 bases. This CDR3 is built from 19 residues. Germline assignment: CDR1 LGHNA and CDR2 YNFKEQ. The V gene end was trimmed by 3 bases and the J gene end by 0 bases; junction bases not matched to a gene: 14. Here the CDR3 reads CASSQGERGGEVAKNIQYF. The CDR3 nucleotides are TGTGCCAGCAGCCAGGGTGAGAGAGGGGGCGAAGTAGCCAAAAACATTCAGTACTTC.

This clonotype has a handful of counts. The chain employs TRBV18 and TRBJ2-3; D not certain. The V gene lost 3 bases and the J gene lost 1 base, with 8 bases spanning the gap. The CDR3 totals 14 residues. CDR1 and CDR2 (germline): KGHSH, LQKENI. The CDR3 sequence is CASSPLTGTDTQYF. In DNA, the CDR3 is TGTGCCAGCTCACCCTTAACAGGCACAGATACGCAGTATTTT.

The chain uses TRBV15 and TRBJ1-2; TRBD1 matches 7 bases. Germline V gene data show CDR1 as LNHNV and CDR2 as YYDKDF (reference sequence). Trimming at V came to 0 bases and at J to 4 bases, leaving 8 bases not matched to a gene. The CDR3 loop spans 16 amino acids. For the CDR3, the DNA is TGTGCCACCAGCAGAGATCTCCTCCGGGACAGCTATGGCTACACCTTC. Its translation: CATSRDLLRDSYGYTF.

The chain carries TRBV7-2 and TRBJ2-5, with TRBD2 matching 9 bases. This CDR3 region has 13 residues. The V segment lost 6 bases and the J segment 5 bases; nucleotides outside the gene matches: 4. Per germline, CDR1 SGHTA and CDR2 FQGNSA. The CDR3 DNA reads as TGTGCCAGCAGAAAGCGGGAGGCCGAGACCCAGTACTTC. Amino acid sequence: CASRKREAETQYF.

This clonotype was found a few times. The CDR3 reads CASSAGLAREQFF. CDR3 DNA sequence: TGTGCCAGCAGCGCGGGACTAGCTCGGGAGCAGTTCTTC. The chain recombines TRBV7-3 with TRBJ2-1; the match to TRBD2 covers 9 bases. After removal of 5 bases from V and 10 bases from J, the junction contained 6 bases not matched to a gene. Germline V CDR1 and CDR2: SGHTA, FQGTGA. The CDR3 totals 13 residues.

This clonotype was seen many times. The chain employs TRBV9 and TRBJ2-7; D possibly corresponds to TRBD1 (7 bases). Germline V gives CDR1 SGDLS, CDR2 YYNGEE. This CDR3 is 15 amino acids long. The ends were cut back, 0 bases at V and 5 bases at J, with 15 bases in the middle. The CDR3 protein is CASSVGGGGPHEQYF. The CDR3 bases are TGTGCCAGCAGCGTAGGTGGAGGGGGCCCCCACGAGCAGTACTTC.

This clonotype has a handful of counts. The genes are TRBV6-2 or TRBV6-3 and TRBJ2-7; D gene uncertain. The germline CDR1 and CDR2 sequences are MNHEY and SVGEGT. V lost 6 bases to trimming and J lost 4 bases, with 16 bases between them. The CDR3 sequence is 14 residues long. CDR3 loop: CASRVLPGPYEQYF. CDR3 in DNA: TGTGCCAGCAGAGTCCTCCCCGGGCCGTACGAGCAGTACTTC.

This clonotype was counted a few times. The chain couples TRBV18 to TRBJ2-1; D uncertain. Looked up from germline, CDR1 is KGHSH and CDR2 is LQKENI. This CDR3 spans 15 amino acids. V was pared by 2 bases and J by 0 bases, with 8 bases between. The CDR3 sequence: CASSPAKSSYNEQFF. The CDR3 region has the DNA TGTGCCAGCTCACCAGCTAAATCCTCCTACAATGAGCAGTTCTTC.